The clone carrying this TCR beta chain showed up just a few times. These data originate in a study of blood T cell repertoires in COVID-19. J gave up 7 bases and V 3 bases, and 6 bases lay outside the gene matches. Germline lookup yields CDR1 SGHAT and CDR2 FQNNGV. This CDR3 comprises 15 residues. Profiled with immunoSEQ multiplex PCR; TCRdb holds only in-frame clones, not every one. The repertoire includes 60,000 to 75,000 clones, 86% of them detected once, and 2% sits in the top ten. The sequencing sample was made of peripheral blood. The V gene is TRBV11-2, the J gene TRBJ2-1, with 10 bases lining up with TRBD2. The source of this sequence is a man in his thirties or forties with acute or convalescent COVID-19. In nucleotides, the CDR3 is TGTGCCAGCAGCTTCAGCGGGAGGGCCGAGAATGAGCAGTTCTTC. It yields the protein CASSFSGRAENEQFF.